The sequence of this T cell receptor (beta chain) was determined in a study of vaccination and CD4 T cells after COVID-19. Study details: Vaccinees got either two BNT162b2 doses or two mRNA-1273 doses. Study-level results: The study examined relatively few convalescent patients and included no early post-infection timepoints.

A remark on this clonotype: Its antigen is as yet unknown.

In germline, CDR1 is MGHRA, CDR2 YSYEKL. The V end was cut by 0 bases, the J end by 3 bases, with 6 bases between. The CDR3 sequence is 15 residues long. Sample treatment: roughly ten-day PBMC culture with coronavirus spike peptide pools or control peptides (ViraFEST assay). After expanding antigen-specific T cells with peptide pools, ViraFEST sequenced their TCRs. Cultured CD4+ T cell DNA was sequenced using the Oncomine TCR Beta short-read assay. Each CDR3 protein gets one entry after TCRdb re-called the PCR reads with MiXCR. The table has tens of thousands of distinct CDR3 sequences, approximately 40% seen once.

The source of this sequence is a human donor who had recovered from COVID-19. The chain links TRBV4-1 to TRBJ1-6; D is uncertain. The material sequenced was CD4+ T cells from blood, cultured in vitro, taken after SARS-CoV-2 vaccination. In DNA, the CDR3 is TGCGCCAGCAGCCAAGATGGGGACTATAATTCACCCCTCCACTTT. Its protein product is CASSQDGDYNSPLHF.